Listed below are T cell receptor beta chains from one sample, sequenced in a study of cytomegalovirus exposure and HLA in healthy donors. The repertoire was sequenced with immunoSEQ multiplex PCR; TCRdb's copy has only in-frame clones and lacks some. Of approximately 140,000 clones in the sample, around nine tenths were seen once. Source material: PBMCs. These receptors all stem from a woman aged 18-29 years in good health and CMV-seropositive. The CDR3 runs from the conserved cysteine through the conserved F or W. D genes are given only for firm matches. Clone size appears in some rows only: once, few, many, or a class for an expanded clone.

D gene	V gene	J gene	clone size	CDR3 protein	CDR3 DNA
TRBD2	TRBV4-3	TRBJ2-5	NA	CASSQVMTSGGRGETQYF	TGCGCCAGCAGCCAAGTGATGACTAGCGGGGGACGGGGGGAGACCCAGTACTTC
NA	TRBV2	TRBJ1-3	NA	CASSDRGTGNTIYF	TGTGCCAGCAGTGACAGGGGCACTGGAAACACCATATATTTT
TRBD2	TRBV5-4	TRBJ2-7	once	CASSGLASSYEQYF	TGTGCCAGCAGTGGACTAGCTAGCTCCTACGAGCAGTACTTC
NA	TRBV18	TRBJ2-1	NA	CASSPEQYNEQFF	TGTGCCAGCTCACCAGAACAATACAATGAGCAGTTCTTC
TRBD2	TRBV7-9	TRBJ2-1	NA	CASSLVISGNSFEQFF	TGTGCCAGCAGCTTAGTCATTAGCGGGAACAGTTTTGAGCAGTTCTTC
NA	TRBV9	TRBJ2-2	NA	CASSGGTGELFF	TGTGCCAGCAGCGGCGGCACCGGGGAGCTGTTTTTT
TRBD1	TRBV27	TRBJ1-2	NA	CASRGTGANYGYTF	TGTGCCAGCAGAGGGACAGGGGCTAACTATGGCTACACCTTC
NA	TRBV28	TRBJ1-2	NA	CATLRYGYTF	TGTGCCACCCTGCGCTATGGCTACACCTTC
NA	TRBV6-5	TRBJ2-5	NA	CASSSSPPGKGETQYF	TGTGCCAGCAGTTCCTCCCCTCCAGGGAAAGGAGAGACCCAGTACTTC
TRBD1	TRBV7-8	TRBJ1-4	NA	CASSPGTGDREKLFF	TGTGCCAGCAGCCCAGGGACAGGGGATCGGGAAAAACTGTTTTTT
NA	TRBV7-2	TRBJ1-5	NA	CASSLGDGGRPQHF	TGTGCCAGCAGCTTAGGGGACGGGGGTAGGCCCCAGCATTTT
NA	TRBV4-2	TRBJ2-3	NA	CASSQDYRGGRGDTQYF	TGTGCCAGCAGCCAAGATTACCGCGGGGGCCGGGGAGATACGCAGTATTTT
TRBD1	TRBV18	TRBJ1-6	NA	CASSPGTGDSDSPLHF	TGTGCCAGCTCACCCGGGACAGGGGACTCTGACTCACCCCTCCACTTT
NA	TRBV6-5	TRBJ1-2	NA	CASTTSGKGYTF	TGTGCCAGCACCACTTCAGGGAAAGGCTACACCTTC
NA	TRBV18	TRBJ2-2	NA	CASSPGARTGELFF	TGTGCCAGCTCACCCGGAGCGAGGACCGGGGAGCTGTTTTTT
NA	TRBV18	TRBJ2-5	NA	CASSLRGFQETQYF	TGTGCCAGCTCACTGCGGGGATTCCAAGAGACCCAGTACTTC
TRBD1	TRBV7-2	TRBJ1-5	NA	CASSPETGAAQPQHF	TGTGCCAGCAGCCCGGAGACAGGGGCCGCCCAGCCCCAGCATTTT
NA	TRBV19	TRBJ1-1	NA	CASSMGAYTEAFF	TGTGCCAGTAGTATGGGGGCGTACACTGAAGCTTTCTTT
NA	TRBV5-1	TRBJ1-1	NA	CATRGGGGMVNTEAFF	TGCGCCACCCGGGGTGGGGGAGGAATGGTGAACACTGAAGCTTTCTTT
TRBD2	TRBV7-7	TRBJ2-2	NA	CASSPRTSGGPGGGELFF	TGTGCTAGCAGCCCCCGGACTAGCGGGGGCCCCGGGGGCGGGGAGCTGTTTTTT
NA	TRBV2	TRBJ1-5	NA	CASSEALSSNQPQHF	TGTGCCAGCAGTGAAGCGCTCAGTAGCAATCAGCCCCAGCATTTT
TRBD2	TRBV6-5	TRBJ2-7	NA	CASSRGGASYEQYF	TGTGCCAGCAGTCGCGGGGGGGCATCCTACGAGCAGTACTTC
NA	TRBV2	TRBJ2-7	NA	CASRRAEQEQYF	TGTGCCAGCAGGAGGGCGGAACAAGAGCAGTACTTC
NA	TRBV19	TRBJ1-5	NA	CASSSHEPQHF	TGTGCCAGTAGTTCACATGAGCCCCAGCATTTT
NA	TRBV4-3	TRBJ2-1	few	CASSQESEQFF	TGCGCCAGCAGCCAAGAGAGTGAGCAGTTCTTC
NA	TRBV7-9	TRBJ2-4	NA	CASSLPKNIQYF	TGTGCCAGCAGCTTACCGAAAAACATTCAGTACTTC
NA	TRBV10-2	TRBJ1-1	NA	CASSKGGANTEAFF	TGCGCCAGCAGCAAGGGGGGGGCTAACACTGAAGCTTTCTTT
NA	TRBV5-6	TRBJ1-2	NA	CASSSTTDYGYTF	TGTGCCAGCAGCTCGACAACTGACTATGGCTACACCTTC
TRBD2	TRBV5-1	TRBJ2-1	NA	CASSLALSSGVNEQFF	TGCGCCAGCAGCTTGGCCTTGTCTAGCGGGGTTAATGAGCAGTTCTTC
TRBD2	TRBV5-1	TRBJ2-7	NA	CASSLASGSSYEQYF	TGCGCCAGCAGCTTGGCTAGCGGGAGCTCCTACGAGCAGTACTTC
TRBD1	TRBV30	TRBJ2-6	NA	CAWSGGTDSGANVLTF	TGTGCCTGGAGTGGAGGGACAGACTCTGGGGCCAACGTCCTGACTTTC
NA	TRBV5-4	TRBJ1-4	NA	CASSLEGLTNEKLFF	TGTGCCAGCAGCTTGGAGGGGCTAACTAATGAAAAACTGTTTTTT
NA	TRBV7-8	TRBJ1-2	NA	CASGLTDSLNYGYTF	TGTGCCAGCGGCCTGACTGACAGCCTCAACTATGGCTACACCTTC
NA	TRBV19	TRBJ2-3	NA	CASSISGTDTQYF	TGTGCCAGTAGTATTAGCGGCACAGATACGCAGTATTTT
TRBD1	TRBV18	TRBJ1-1	NA	CASSPPGQPSEAFF	TGTGCCAGCTCACCACCGGGACAGCCCTCTGAAGCTTTCTTT
TRBD1	TRBV6-4	TRBJ2-2	NA	CASTRTGGTGELFF	TGTGCCAGCACCAGGACAGGGGGCACCGGGGAGCTGTTTTTT
NA	TRBV29-1	TRBJ1-2	NA	CSVAPRTANYGYTF	TGCAGCGTTGCGCCTCGGACAGCTAACTATGGCTACACCTTC
NA	TRBV15	TRBJ2-7	NA	CATSRLQGGRKYEQYF	TGTGCCACCAGCAGACTACAGGGGGGGAGGAAATACGAGCAGTACTTC
NA	TRBV19	TRBJ1-6	NA	CASTRQGTNNSPLHF	TGTGCCAGTACGAGGCAGGGGACGAATAATTCACCCCTCCACTTT
NA	TRBV18	TRBJ2-7	NA	CASSPVVRFEQYF	TGTGCCAGCTCACCAGTGGTGAGGTTCGAGCAGTACTTC
NA	TRBV14	TRBJ2-1	NA	CASSQGRDSATFYNEQFF	TGTGCCAGCAGCCAAGGACGGGACTCCGCCACCTTTTACAATGAGCAGTTCTTC
NA	TRBV19	TRBJ2-4	NA	CASSISLAKNIQYF	TGTGCCAGTAGTATCTCCTTAGCCAAAAACATTCAGTACTTC
NA	TRBV28	TRBJ1-2	NA	CASSLWGRGYGYTF	TGTGCCAGCAGTTTATGGGGGAGGGGTTATGGCTACACCTTC
TRBD2	TRBV5-1	TRBJ2-3	once	CASSLGTSGSTDTQYF	TGCGCCAGCAGCCTAGGGACTAGCGGGAGCACAGATACGCAGTATTTT
NA	TRBV7-6	TRBJ1-1	NA	CASSLDMNTEAFF	TGTGCCAGCAGCTTAGACATGAACACTGAAGCTTTCTTT
NA	TRBV5-1	TRBJ1-1	NA	CASSHGQNEAFF	TGCGCCAGCAGTCACGGACAGAATGAAGCTTTCTTT
NA	TRBV6-1	TRBJ2-1	NA	CASISWAPNEQFF	TGTGCCAGCATCAGCTGGGCACCCAATGAGCAGTTCTTC
TRBD1	TRBV18	TRBJ1-1	NA	CASSPLRTGENTEAFF	TGTGCCAGCTCACCATTAAGGACAGGGGAAAACACTGAAGCTTTCTTT
TRBD1	TRBV6-5	TRBJ1-1	NA	CASSLDRGHLGTEAFF	TGTGCCAGCAGTTTGGACAGGGGCCACCTGGGGACTGAAGCTTTCTTT
NA	TRBV29-1	TRBJ1-2	few	CSVLVWGGDGGNYGYTF	TGCAGCGTCCTTGTATGGGGGGGAGACGGTGGGAACTATGGCTACACCTTC
TRBD2	TRBV7-2	TRBJ2-5	NA	CASSFQRGSQETQYF	TGTGCCAGCAGCTTCCAGCGGGGGAGCCAAGAGACCCAGTACTTC
NA	TRBV29-1	TRBJ2-5	NA	CSVESRAGRETQYF	TGCAGCGTTGAGTCTCGGGCAGGGAGGGAGACCCAGTACTTC
TRBD1	TRBV4-1	TRBJ2-7	NA	CASSQWDRAYEQYF	TGCGCCAGCAGCCAATGGGACAGGGCGTACGAGCAGTACTTC
TRBD2	TRBV5-3	TRBJ2-1	NA	CARSTMGTSGSSYNEQFF	TGTGCCAGAAGCACCATGGGGACTAGCGGGAGCTCCTACAATGAGCAGTTCTTC
TRBD2	TRBV7-9	TRBJ2-1	NA	CASSFTGTRGVF	TGTGCCAGCAGCTTCACCGGGACTAGAGGCGTCTTC
NA	TRBV6-1	TRBJ2-2	NA	CASSPGGYTGELFF	TGTGCCAGCAGCCCCGGAGGATACACCGGGGAGCTGTTTTTT
NA	TRBV25-1	TRBJ1-2	NA	CASRAGEGEGGHYGYTF	TGTGCCAGCAGGGCTGGGGAGGGTGAAGGGGGGCACTATGGCTACACCTTC
TRBD1	TRBV10-3	TRBJ1-1	NA	CAITPSSDRGGITEAFF	TGTGCCATCACCCCGAGTTCCGACAGGGGTGGGATCACTGAAGCTTTCTTT
NA	TRBV4-2	TRBJ1-5	NA	CASSQDSRVNQPQHF	TGTGCCAGCAGCCAAGATTCCAGGGTCAATCAGCCCCAGCATTTT